The 24 T cell receptor beta chains below come from one sample, sequenced in a study of patients and donors after allogeneic stem cell transplantation. TCRdb re-analysed the RT-PCR reads in MiXCR, keeping a single row per CDR3 protein. The sample lists under 95,000 distinct CDR3 sequences, 5% occurring once. Sequenced: blood, either unsorted or a sorted T cell fraction (not recorded which). The receptors shown here come from a human donor who was either an allogeneic HSCT recipient or a stem cell or donor lymphocyte infusion donor (not recorded which). It is not recorded whose cells these are; they may come from a transplant donor.

Only a few counts were recorded for this clonotype. V usage is TRBV5-1 and J usage is TRBJ2-3; maybe TRBD2 (6 bases). In germline, CDR1 is SGHRS, CDR2 YFSETQ. The length of the CDR3 is 16 residues. V lost 0 bases to trimming and J lost 0 bases, with 11 bases between them. The chain's CDR3 is CASSLVAGSSTDTQYF. In nucleotides, the CDR3 is TGCGCCAGCAGCTTGGTGGCGGGGTCTAGCACAGATACGCAGTATTTT.

This clonotype came up many times. This rearrangement joins TRBV7-3 to TRBJ2-2; tentatively, D is TRBD2 (6 bases). This CDR3 is 16 amino acids long. V lost 2 bases, J lost 7 bases, and 17 bases lay in between. CDR1 and CDR2 from the germline V gene are SGHTA and FQGTGA. This chain's CDR3 is CASSLSATRLGGELFF. The CDR3 DNA reads TGTGCCAGCAGCTTATCAGCGACTAGATTAGGCGGGGAGCTGTTTTTT.

This clonotype was detected a few times. J is TRBJ1-6 and V is TRBV6-1; 7 bases map to TRBD1. From germline, CDR1 is MNHNS and CDR2 SASEGT. The CDR3 sequence is 18 residues long. The V and J ends lost 4 bases and 7 bases, in that order; junction bases with no gene match: 16. CDR3 coding DNA: TGTGCCAGCAGTGGGGACGGACCCCGGGACAGAAAGAATTCACCCCTCCACTTT. As protein: CASSGDGPRDRKNSPLHF.

This clonotype was detected ten times or more. V and J are TRBV18 and TRBJ2-1; 9 bases are a match to TRBD1. Per the germline V gene, CDR1 is KGHSH and CDR2 is LQKENI. The CDR3 is 14 residues long. J was trimmed by 8 bases and V by 4 bases; bases with no gene match: 6. Written as DNA, the CDR3 is TGTGCCAGCTCACTACTGGACAGGGGCCATGAGCAGTTCTTC. It encodes CASSLLDRGHEQFF.

This clonotype has just a few counts. This chain uses TRBV20-1 with TRBJ2-1; 8 positions match TRBD2. There are 15 residues in the CDR3. The germline CDR1 and CDR2 sequences are DFQATT and SNEGSKA (reference sequence). Trimming cost V 1 base and J 0 bases; bases outside gene matches: 2. The CDR3 nucleotides read TGCAGTGCTAGAGCCAGCGGGAGCTCCTACAATGAGCAGTTCTTC. Translating gives CSARASGSSYNEQFF.

V usage is TRBV20-1 and J usage is TRBJ2-5; D gene ambiguous. Germline values: CDR1 DFQATT, CDR2 SNEGSKA (reference sequence). Trimming cost V 0 bases and J 3 bases, with 11 bases left between them. The CDR3 spans 14 residues. This CDR3 is CSAREGPAEETQYF. DNA of the CDR3: TGCAGTGCTAGAGAAGGGCCTGCCGAAGAGACCCAGTACTTC.

This clonotype was found many times. This chain joins TRBV29-1 and TRBJ2-3, with 11 bases lining up with TRBD2. After removal of 1 base from V and 4 bases from J, the junction contained 4 bases not matched to a gene. The CDR3 loop spans 15 amino acids. Germline-derived CDR1 and CDR2 are SQVTM and ANQGSEA. The CDR3 coding sequence is TGCAGCGTTGAAGGACTAGCGGGGAATGCAGATACGCAGTATTTT. Protein product: CSVEGLAGNADTQYF.

This clonotype was observed a few times. The rearrangement uses TRBV12-3 or TRBV12-4 and TRBJ2-7; 8 nucleotides match TRBD1. The CDR3 length is 15 residues. V dropped 6 bases and J dropped 3; count of bases not matched to a gene: 10. This CDR3 reads CASSGRTGSGYEQYF. In DNA, the CDR3 is TGTGCCAGCAGCGGGCGGACAGGGTCAGGCTACGAGCAGTACTTC.

This clonotype has at least ten counts. CDR3 sequence: CASSNQLAGGVVEQFF. For the CDR3, the DNA is TGTGCCAGCAGTAACCAACTAGCGGGAGGGGTAGTTGAGCAGTTCTTC. This chain connects TRBV6-1 to TRBJ2-1, with 13 nucleotides matching TRBD2. Germline CDR1 MNHNS, CDR2 SASEGT. V was clipped by 5 bases and J by 9 bases; unmatched bases: 10. The CDR3 consists of 16 residues.

V usage is TRBV6-4 and J usage is TRBJ2-3; TRBD1 might be the D (6 bases). V shed 6 bases and J shed 0 bases, with 19 bases lying between them. Germline values: CDR1 MRHNA, CDR2 SNTAGT. The length of the CDR3 is 17 residues. The CDR3 region is CASSQTGSGLSTDTQYF. In DNA form, the CDR3 reads TGTGCCAGCAGCCAAACAGGGTCAGGGTTGAGCACAGATACGCAGTATTTT.

This clonotype was recorded many times. This sequence joins TRBV3-1 and TRBJ2-1; D is uncertain. CDR1 is LGHDT and CDR2 is YNNKEL in the germline V gene (reference sequence). This CDR3 is 12 amino acids long. Trimming removed 4 bases from V and 7 bases from J, with 8 bases in between. CDR3 amino acids: CASSPVGNEQFF. In nucleotides, the CDR3 is TGTGCCAGCAGCCCCGTTGGTAATGAGCAGTTCTTC.

This clonotype came up many times. The CDR3 region is CSARTVFRDTDTQYF. The CDR3 DNA sequence: TGCAGTGCTAGAACCGTTTTTAGGGACACAGATACGCAGTATTTT. V usage is TRBV20-1 and J usage is TRBJ2-3; D is unresolved. The CDR3 consists of 15 residues. V lost 2 bases and J 2 bases, leaving 14 bases between the germline ends. Germline-derived CDR1 and CDR2 are DFQATT and SNEGSKA (reference sequence).

The V gene is TRBV18, the J gene TRBJ2-7, with D tentatively TRBD1 (6 bases). Germline lookup yields CDR1 KGHSH and CDR2 LQKENI. There are 11 residues in the CDR3. Trimming cost V 4 bases and J 7 bases, with 8 bases left between them. The CDR3 DNA sequence: TGTGCCAGCTCACATCAGGGGGAGCAGTACTTC. Encoded protein: CASSHQGEQYF.

This clonotype has ten or more counts. This sequence joins TRBV19 and TRBJ2-2, with D uncertain. The germline gives CDR1 LNHDA, CDR2 SQIVND (reference sequence). V was trimmed by 0 bases and J by 0 bases, leaving 5 bases between them. The CDR3 length is 15 residues. The CDR3 spells CASSIDHANTGELFF. The CDR3 DNA follows: TGTGCCAGTAGTATAGACCACGCGAACACCGGGGAGCTGTTTTTT.

The gene calls are TRBV18 and TRBJ1-1, with a tentative D call TRBD1 (5 bases). CDR1 and CDR2 from the germline V gene are KGHSH and LQKENI. V lost 6 bases to trimming and J lost 7 bases, with 15 bases between them. The CDR3 runs to 13 residues. CDR3 loop: CASSPGAGVEAFF. CDR3 nucleotide sequence: TGTGCCAGCTCCCCCGGCGCGGGGGTTGAAGCTTTCTTT.

As to this clonotype: Just one base apart from a much larger clone, this may be a read error. The genes are TRBV6-1 and TRBJ2-5; D uncertain. The DNA end lines up better with TRBJ2-1; the J call may be wrong. The CDR3 sequence is 12 residues long. In germline, CDR1 is MNHNS, CDR2 SASEGT. This chain's CDR3 is CASIKRPETQFF. The CDR3 DNA sequence: TGTGCCAGCATAAAGAGGCCGGAGACCCAGTTCTTC.

This clonotype was observed many times. The rearrangement links TRBV2 to TRBJ2-1, with 9 positions matching TRBD1. CDR1 is SNHLY and CDR2 is FYNNEI in the germline V gene. The CDR3 is made up of 15 amino acids. Germline trimming cut 7 bases from V and 4 bases from J; bases unmatched to any gene: 8. As DNA, the CDR3 is TGTGCCAGCACCCCCGGGACAGGGAAATACAATGAGCAGTTCTTC. Amino acid sequence: CASTPGTGKYNEQFF.

At least ten counts were recorded for this clonotype. This rearrangement joins TRBV20-1 to TRBJ2-5, with TRBD2 matching over 12 bases. Germline V gene data show CDR1 as DFQATT and CDR2 as SNEGSKA (reference sequence). CDR3 length equals 14 residues. With V trimmed by 5 bases and J by 4 bases, 5 bases remained unmatched. The CDR3 sequence is CSAQRTSGIETQYF. The CDR3 DNA is TGCAGTGCTCAGCGGACTAGCGGGATAGAGACCCAGTACTTC.

This clonotype has ten or more counts. This CDR3 reads CSVNKPGVETQYF. DNA for the CDR3: TGCAGCGTTAACAAACCGGGAGTTGAGACCCAGTACTTC. The chain combines TRBV29-1 with TRBJ2-5, with a tentative D call TRBD2 (6 bases). There are 13 residues in the CDR3. Germline V gives CDR1 SQVTM, CDR2 ANQGSEA. With 5 bases removed from V and 5 bases from J, the gap between germline ends came to 15 bases.

This clonotype was detected a few times. CDR3 in amino acids: CASTPPGGNTDTQYF. In DNA form, the CDR3 reads TGTGCCAGCACCCCCCCCGGGGGAAACACAGATACGCAGTATTTT. The chain links TRBV2 to TRBJ2-3, with a weak D call TRBD2 (6 bases). This CDR3 has 15 residues. In germline, CDR1 is SNHLY, CDR2 FYNNEI. Trimming shortened V by 7 bases and J by 2 bases, and 16 bases separated the two germline ends.

This clonotype was observed at least ten times. The V gene is TRBV5-1, the J gene TRBJ2-2, with a possible D match to TRBD2 (5 bases). The CDR3 length is 15 residues. Germline CDR1 and CDR2: SGHRS and YFSETQ. Trimming took off 4 bases at V and 4 bases at J, with 14 bases between the two ends. DNA for the CDR3: TGCGCCAGCAGCGAAGGACTCCTTGGCACCGGGGAGCTGTTTTTT. Translating gives CASSEGLLGTGELFF.

A note on this clonotype: Possible read error: a much larger clone is one base away. The V gene is TRBV2, the J gene TRBJ1-1, with no clear D. From germline, CDR1 is SNHLY and CDR2 FYNNEI. The CDR3 loop spans 13 amino acids. Trimming took off 5 bases at V and 0 bases at J, with 7 bases between the two ends. The CDR3 coding sequence is TGTGCCAGCAGTAAAAGAATGAACACTGAAGCTTTCTTT. It codes for CASSKRMNTEAFF.

This clonotype was seen at least ten times. The rearrangement uses TRBV20-1 and TRBJ1-3; 7 positions agree with TRBD1. Germline V lookup: CDR1 DFQATT, CDR2 SNEGSKA (reference sequence). The CDR3 has 16 residues. Trimming at V came to 3 bases and at J to 0 bases, leaving 8 bases not matched to a gene. The CDR3 here is CSARGTARTSGNTIYF. The DNA of the CDR3 is TGCAGTGCTAGGGGGACAGCGAGGACCTCTGGAAACACCATATATTTT.

This clonotype was detected many times. The gene calls are TRBV6-1 and TRBJ1-2; 7 bases map to TRBD1. This CDR3 has 16 amino acids. Germline trimming cut 5 bases from V and 4 bases from J; bases unmatched to any gene: 13. Germline CDR1 reads MNHNS; CDR2 reads SASEGT. The CDR3 spells CASSPLIVRDSYGYTF. DNA for the CDR3: TGTGCCAGCAGTCCCCTGATCGTCCGGGACAGCTATGGCTACACCTTC.